Reported below is one TCR beta chain. This clonotype was seen at least ten times. Its antigen specificity is not known. No much larger clone exists at a distance of one base, and base qualities are not known. The treatment or condition label for this specimen denotes: allogeneic hematopoietic cell transplantation with graft depleted of TCRalphabeta T cells and CD19 B cells. The transplant recipients were children given TCRalphabeta/CD19-depleted allogeneic hematopoietic cell grafts. This specimen comes from a study of T-cell reconstitution after alpha-beta-depleted transplantation in children (dated by TCRdb to 2015 to 2016). A note on the overall study: Using TCR repertoire profiling, the study followed T-cell immune reconstitution in a quantitative way in children after TCRalphabeta/CD19-depleted allogeneic hematopoietic cell transplantation.

The library was generated by PCR. For sequencing, an Illumina HiSeq 2500 was employed. TCR libraries were prepared with molecular barcoding, using unique molecular identifiers to normalize TCRbeta repertoire quantification. TCRdb reprocessing: public reads trimmed at Q25 with fastp, clones called with MiXCR, in-frame beta chains kept. Rows are unified per CDR3 protein, each entry keeping the most common DNA and genes. This sample has around 450,000 distinct CDR3 sequences in its table, and 15% to 20% of those were observed once. The ten largest clones represent over 25% of the sample. What the work shows at the level of the full study, not this receptor alone: In some patients, the high TCRbeta diversity seen at day 60 was put down to recipient T cells and intrathymic progenitors that had survived conditioning. Over subsequent months, a decline in hyperexpanded clone frequencies was noted, and after one year, T-cell counts and TCRbeta diversity were mostly ascribed to newly produced T cells. The apparently early alphabetaT-cell count recovery about two months after transplant was reportedly dependent on only several hundred rapidly expanded clones derived from non-depleted graft cells.

Compared with germline, V lacks 6 bases and J lacks 4 bases; bases without a gene match: 6. The germline V gene encodes CDR1 MNHEY and CDR2 SVGEGT. Spanning cysteine to phenylalanine, the CDR3 consists of 14 amino acids. Left in the record is the CDR3 DNA by itself, 42 bases read in frame from the first base. Recombination connected TRBV6-2 or TRBV6-3 to TRBJ1-1; 9 nucleotides in the junction match TRBD1. This sample comprised PBMCs, mostly from graft donor cells, obtained 360 days after TCRalphabeta/CD19-depleted stem cell transplant. The sequence came from a boy under three years old who had a stem cell transplant for Wiskott-Aldrich syndrome, so the T cells may come from the graft donor. The sequenced DNA is TGTGCCAGCAGAACCGGGACAGGGAGCACTGAAGCTTTCTTT. Translation gives CASRTGTGSTEAFF.